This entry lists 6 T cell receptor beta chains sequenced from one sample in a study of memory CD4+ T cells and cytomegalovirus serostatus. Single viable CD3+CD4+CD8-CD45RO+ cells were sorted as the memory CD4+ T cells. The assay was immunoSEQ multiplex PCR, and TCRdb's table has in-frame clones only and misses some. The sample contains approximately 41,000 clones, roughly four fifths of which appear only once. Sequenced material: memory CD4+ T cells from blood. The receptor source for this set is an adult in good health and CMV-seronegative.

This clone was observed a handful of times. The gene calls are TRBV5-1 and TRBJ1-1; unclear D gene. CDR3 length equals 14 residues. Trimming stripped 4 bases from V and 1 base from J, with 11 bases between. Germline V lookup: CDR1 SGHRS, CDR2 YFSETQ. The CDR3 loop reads CASSLAQTNTEAFF. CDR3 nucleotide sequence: TGCGCCAGCAGCCTGGCCCAGACGAACACTGAAGCTTTCTTT. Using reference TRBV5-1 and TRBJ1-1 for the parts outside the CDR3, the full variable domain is KAGVTQTPRYLIKTRGQQVTLSCSPISGHRSVSWYQQTPGQGLQFLFEYFSETQRNKGNFPGRFSGRQFSNSRSEMNVSTLELGDSALYLCASSLAQTNTEAFFGQGTRLTVV.

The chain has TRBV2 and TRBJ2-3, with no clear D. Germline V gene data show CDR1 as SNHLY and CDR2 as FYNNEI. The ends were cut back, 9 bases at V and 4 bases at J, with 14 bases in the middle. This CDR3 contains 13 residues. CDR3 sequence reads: CARLLTGADTQYF. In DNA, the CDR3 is TGTGCCAGGCTTTTGACGGGCGCAGATACGCAGTATTTT.

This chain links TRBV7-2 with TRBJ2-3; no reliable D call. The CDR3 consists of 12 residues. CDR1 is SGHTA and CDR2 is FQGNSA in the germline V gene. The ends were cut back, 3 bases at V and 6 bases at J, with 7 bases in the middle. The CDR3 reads CASSFVSDTQYF. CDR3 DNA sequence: TGTGCCAGCAGCTTTGTTTCTGATACGCAGTATTTT.

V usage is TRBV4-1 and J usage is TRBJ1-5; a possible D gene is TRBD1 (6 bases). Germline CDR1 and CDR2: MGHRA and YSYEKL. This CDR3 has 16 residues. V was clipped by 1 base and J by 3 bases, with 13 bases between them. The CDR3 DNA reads TGCGCCAGCAGCCAAGGGGGACATTGGAACAATCAGCCCCAGCATTTT. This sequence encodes CASSQGGHWNNQPQHF.

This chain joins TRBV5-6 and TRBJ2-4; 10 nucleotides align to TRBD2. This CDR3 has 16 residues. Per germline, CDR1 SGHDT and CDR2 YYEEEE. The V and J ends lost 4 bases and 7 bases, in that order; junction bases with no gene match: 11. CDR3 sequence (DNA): TGTGCCAGCAGCCTCGGGCTAGCGGGAGTCGTTAACATTCAGTACTTC. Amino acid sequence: CASSLGLAGVVNIQYF.

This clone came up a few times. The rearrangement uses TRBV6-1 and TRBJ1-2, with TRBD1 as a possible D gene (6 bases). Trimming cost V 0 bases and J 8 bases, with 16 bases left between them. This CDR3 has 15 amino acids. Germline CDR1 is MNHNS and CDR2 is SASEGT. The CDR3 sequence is CASSEAQGIRIGYTF. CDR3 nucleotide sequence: TGTGCCAGCAGTGAAGCCCAGGGGATACGTATCGGCTACACCTTC.